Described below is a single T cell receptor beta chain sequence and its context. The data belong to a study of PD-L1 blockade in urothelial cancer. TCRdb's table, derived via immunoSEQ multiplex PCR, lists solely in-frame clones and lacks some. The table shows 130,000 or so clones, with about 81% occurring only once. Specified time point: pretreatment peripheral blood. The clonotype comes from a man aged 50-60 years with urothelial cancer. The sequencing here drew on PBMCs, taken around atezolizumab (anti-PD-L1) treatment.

Written as DNA, the CDR3 is TGCGCCAGCAGTCGAGGAGTATGGCCAGCGCATTACGAGCAGTACTTC. Translation gives CASSRGVWPAHYEQYF. The V call is TRBV23-1, the J call TRBJ2-7; D gene ambiguous. TRBV23-1 qualifies as an ORF whose function is uncertain. This CDR3 has 16 amino acids. V lost 4 bases to trimming and J lost 4 bases, with 20 bases between them.